A single sample gave rise to the 19 T cell receptor beta chains below, sequenced in a study of blood T cell repertoires in COVID-19 (dated by TCRdb to about 2020). Libraries were built with the immunoSEQ multiplex PCR assay. TCRdb limited this immuneACCESS table to in-frame rearrangements with V and J called. A share of clones is missing; checked studies link under half to unresolved V genes, and the rest is unexplained. This sample gives 57,000 or so clones in total; approximately 83% of them show up just once. The ten most abundant clones make up approximately 15% of the sample. The sample was peripheral blood. The origin of the receptors is a human donor in a cohort sampled during active COVID-19.

The J gene is TRBJ1-3, the V gene TRBV10-1; D may be TRBD1 (6 bases). CDR1 is WNHNN, CDR2 SYGVQD, per germline (reference sequence). V lost 5 bases, J lost 2 bases, and 13 bases lay in between. The CDR3 consists of 15 residues. In DNA form, the CDR3 reads TGCGCCAGCAGTACCACAGGGTGGGCTGGAAACACCATATATTTT. As protein: CASSTTGWAGNTIYF.

The chain is built from TRBV10-2 and TRBJ2-5, with D perhaps TRBD2 (6 bases). V lost 1 base, J lost 5 bases, and 11 bases lay in between. The CDR3 extends over 14 amino acids. In germline, CDR1 is WSHSY, CDR2 SAAADI. CDR3 sequence reads: CASSEWREGETQYF. The CDR3 DNA reads as TGCGCCAGCAGTGAGTGGCGGGAAGGGGAGACCCAGTACTTC.

The rearrangement uses TRBV6-6 and TRBJ1-5, with D possibly being TRBD1 (5 bases). CDR1 and CDR2 (germline): MNHNY, SVGAGI (reference sequence). The V and J ends lost 6 bases and 3 bases respectively, with 12 bases between them. The CDR3 has 14 residues. The CDR3 loop reads CASRPGGFNQPQHF. DNA for the CDR3: TGTGCCAGCAGGCCGGGGGGGTTCAATCAGCCCCAGCATTTT.

This clone showed up just once. V is TRBV11-3 and J is TRBJ2-3; D might be TRBD1 (5 bases). The CDR3 has 15 amino acids. The V and J ends lost 4 bases and 4 bases respectively, with 15 bases between them. Germline V gene data show CDR1 as SGHNT and CDR2 as YENEEA. This chain's CDR3 is CASSSPLTDSDTQYF. CDR3 coding DNA: TGTGCCAGCAGCTCTCCCCTGACAGACTCAGATACGCAGTATTTT.

The chain joins TRBV28 to TRBJ2-7; the match to TRBD2 covers 10 bases. V was pared by 6 bases and J by 0 bases, with 5 bases of the junction left unmatched. The CDR3 loop spans 15 amino acids. The germline gives CDR1 MDHEN, CDR2 SYDVKM. CDR3: CASRRGLASSYEQYF. The CDR3 DNA reads TGTGCCAGCAGACGGGGACTAGCGAGCTCCTACGAGCAGTACTTC.

V is TRBV6-2 or TRBV6-3 and J is TRBJ1-5, with 7 bases identical to TRBD1. The CDR3 sequence is 17 residues long. From germline, CDR1 is MNHEY and CDR2 SVGEGT. V lost 6 bases to trimming and J lost 2 bases; unmatched junction nucleotides: 13. The CDR3 DNA reads TGTGCCAGCAGCAGCCCCTTCGACAGGGCGCGCAATCAGCCCCAGCATTTT. It encodes CASSSPFDRARNQPQHF.

The chain links TRBV28 to TRBJ1-5; 7 nucleotides line up with TRBD1. The CDR3 covers 16 residues. J was trimmed by 4 bases and V by 4 bases; bases with no gene match: 10. Germline lookup yields CDR1 MDHEN and CDR2 SYDVKM. The CDR3 spells CASSSQGSIRNQPQHF. Here the CDR3 DNA reads TGTGCCAGCAGTTCACAGGGGTCGATTCGAAATCAGCCCCAGCATTTT.

This clone was detected once. The chain uses TRBV7-3 and TRBJ2-3, with 8 nucleotides matching TRBD2. The ends lost 0 bases at V and 2 bases at J; junction bases unmatched: 7. Per germline, CDR1 SGHTA and CDR2 FQGTGA. The CDR3 is 17 residues long. The CDR3: CASSLTFAGGHTDTQYF. As DNA, the CDR3 is TGTGCCAGCAGCTTAACGTTCGCGGGAGGACACACAGATACGCAGTATTTT.

This clone was detected only once. This rearrangement joins TRBV7-5 to TRBJ2-1; the table's D call, TRBD2, was not checked against the DNA. TRBV7-5 is a pseudogene locus. The length of the CDR3 is 14 residues. CDR3 amino acids: CVRSLRGSSNEQFF. CDR3 sequence (DNA): TGTGTCAGAAGCTTACGAGGGAGTTCCAATGAGCAGTTCTTC.

V is TRBV28 and J is TRBJ2-5; no reliable D call. This CDR3 spans 11 amino acids. The ends were cut back, 8 bases at V and 1 base at J, with 5 bases in the middle. From germline, CDR1 is MDHEN and CDR2 SYDVKM. DNA for the CDR3: TGTGCCAGCCTCGGCCAAGAGACCCAGTACTTC. It yields the protein CASLGQETQYF.

This chain joins TRBV3-1 (or the pseudogene TRBV3-2) and TRBJ2-1; 9 nucleotides align to TRBD2. The V and J ends lost 4 bases and 0 bases, in that order; junction bases with no gene match: 7. The CDR3 sequence is 17 residues long. Germline V gene lookup returns CDR1 LGHDT and CDR2 YNNKEL (reference sequence). The CDR3 loop reads CASSPVVSGSSYNEQFF. As DNA, the CDR3 is TGTGCCAGCAGCCCAGTGGTTAGCGGGAGCTCCTACAATGAGCAGTTCTTC.

This chain connects TRBV14 to TRBJ2-6; TRBD1 aligns across 7 bases. Per germline, CDR1 SGHDN and CDR2 FVKESK. The V segment lost 4 bases and the J segment 4 bases; nucleotides outside the gene matches: 10. The CDR3 totals 17 residues. The CDR3 coding sequence is TGTGCCAGCAGCCGAGGACAGGCGTTCGTCGGGGCCAACGTCCTGACTTTC. Translated: CASSRGQAFVGANVLTF.

This sequence joins TRBV7-3 and TRBJ2-1, with D perhaps matching TRBD1 (6 bases). V was pared by 4 bases and J by 4 bases, with 11 bases between. The CDR3 contains 14 residues. Germline V gene sequence: CDR1 SGHTA, CDR2 FQGTGA. This CDR3 is CASSSMGAYNEQFF. Written as DNA, the CDR3 is TGTGCCAGCAGCTCGATGGGGGCTTACAATGAGCAGTTCTTC.

This clone was seen a few times. V gene TRBV7-9 combines with J gene TRBJ2-7; the match to TRBD1 covers 9 bases. V trimming: 2 bases; J trimming: 2 bases; junction bases outside the gene matches: 10. CDR1 and CDR2 (germline): SEHNR, FQNEAQ (reference sequence). The CDR3 contains 17 residues. CDR3 region: CASSLSGDRERAYEQYF. DNA for the CDR3: TGTGCCAGCAGCTTATCCGGGGACAGGGAGAGGGCCTACGAGCAGTACTTC.

CDR3 protein: CASSQGDSFSNQPQHF. The DNA for the CDR3 is TGCGCCAGCAGCCAAGGGGACAGCTTTAGCAATCAGCCCCAGCATTTT. The gene calls are TRBV4-1 and TRBJ1-5, with 7 nucleotides matching TRBD1. The trim removed 1 base at V and 0 bases at J, leaving 3 bases unmatched. The CDR3 totals 16 residues. Germline-derived CDR1 and CDR2 are MGHRA and YSYEKL.

The rearrangement links TRBV2 to TRBJ1-2; the D gene is possibly TRBD1 (6 bases). Germline loops: CDR1 SNHLY, CDR2 FYNNEI. V lost 2 bases to trimming and J lost 6 bases, with 13 bases between them. CDR3 size: 14 residues. This CDR3 reads CASSELGGRNGYTF. As DNA, the CDR3 is TGTGCCAGCAGTGAACTGGGGGGGCGGAATGGCTACACCTTC.

CDR3 sequence: CASSFPGTSGEQYF. DNA of the CDR3: TGTGCCAGCAGCTTCCCCGGGACTAGCGGCGAGCAGTACTTC. The V and J genes are TRBV7-9 and TRBJ2-7; TRBD2 aligns across 11 bases. Germline V gene sequence: CDR1 SEHNR, CDR2 FQNEAQ (reference sequence). The CDR3 has 14 amino acids. The junction had 4 bases not matched to a gene; V was cut back by 3 bases and J by 6 bases.

J is TRBJ2-3 and V is TRBV7-2, with 12 bases lining up with TRBD1. Germline CDR1 SGHTA, CDR2 FQGNSA. The CDR3 is made up of 17 amino acids. Trimming took 2 bases from V and 4 from J; bases not matched to a gene: 7. The CDR3 DNA sequence: TGTGCCAGCAGCTTAAGTCGCGGGACAGGGGGCGCAGATACGCAGTATTTT. It specifies CASSLSRGTGGADTQYF.

The gene calls are TRBV5-4 and TRBJ1-5, with TRBD1 matching over 11 bases. This CDR3 is 14 amino acids long. V was clipped by 4 bases and J by 5 bases; unmatched bases: 2. Looked up from germline, CDR1 is SGHNT and CDR2 is YYREEE (reference sequence). Here the CDR3 reads CASSPGQGDQPQHF. CDR3 coding DNA: TGTGCCAGCAGCCCGGGACAGGGGGATCAGCCCCAGCATTTT.